A selection of T cell receptor beta chains follows, all from one sample in a study of low-dose radiotherapy and immunotherapy resistance in tumors. TCRdb analysed the reads with MiXCR anew, one entry per CDR3 protein. The sample holds tens of thousands of distinct CDR3 sequences, less than 40% seen once. The sequenced sample was PBMCs, obtained before treatment. These receptors all come from a male donor with gallbladder cancer. The CDR3 runs from the conserved cysteine through the conserved F or W. D genes are given only for firm matches. A clone size is listed for some rows: how often the clone was seen (once, few, many), or a class if it is expanded.

j_call v_call d_call clone_size cdr3_aa cdr3_nt
TRBJ2-2 TRBV5-1 . . CASSSGTSNTGELFF TGCGCCAGCAGCTCAGGGACCTCGAACACCGGGGAGCTGTTTTTT
TRBJ2-7 TRBV7-1 TRBD1 . CASSSAGGEQYF TGTGCCAGCAGCTCGGCAGGGGGCGAGCAGTACTTC
TRBJ2-5 TRBV4-1 TRBD2 . CASSPRGEDEETQYF TGCGCCAGCAGCCCGCGGGGGGAGGACGAAGAGACCCAGTACTTC
TRBJ1-2 TRBV6-1 . . CASSYEGGRNYGYTF TGTGCCAGCAGTTACGAAGGGGGACGGAACTATGGCTACACCTTC
TRBJ2-3 TRBV6-2/TRBV6-3 . . CATKVESTDTQYF TGTGCCACAAAAGTTGAAAGCACAGATACGCAGTATTTT
TRBJ2-7 TRBV20-1 TRBD2 many CSARDGTSGTLYEQYF TGCAGTGCTAGAGATGGGACTAGCGGGACCCTCTACGAGCAGTACTTC
TRBJ2-5 TRBV29-1 . . CSVEDGGETQYF TGCAGCGTTGAAGATGGCGGGGAGACCCAGTACTTC
TRBJ2-5 TRBV19 TRBD2 . CASSPRGTSGQETQYF TGTGCCAGTAGTCCTAGGGGGACTAGCGGGCAAGAGACCCAGTACTTC
TRBJ1-1 TRBV20-1 TRBD1 many CSARAPSFTGDTEAFF TGCAGTGCTAGAGCCCCCAGTTTTACAGGGGACACTGAAGCTTTCTTT
TRBJ2-7 TRBV7-2 TRBD2 . CASSPGGAYEQYF TGTGCCAGCAGCCCGGGGGGAGCCTACGAGCAGTACTTC
TRBJ2-3 TRBV9 TRBD2 many CASSPLAGGPPDTQYF TGTGCCAGCAGCCCCCTAGCGGGGGGGCCACCAGATACGCAGTATTTT
TRBJ2-7 TRBV28 . few CASRKETEIYEQYF TGTGCCAGCCGTAAAGAGACAGAGATTTACGAGCAGTACTTC
TRBJ2-2 TRBV30 TRBD1 many CAWSHTGTGGSGELFF TGTGCCTGGAGTCACACCGGGACAGGGGGCTCCGGGGAGCTGTTTTTT
TRBJ2-7 TRBV6-2/TRBV6-3 . . CASSLTGRYEQYF TGTGCCAGCAGTTTAACAGGGAGATACGAGCAGTACTTC
TRBJ2-7 TRBV7-9 TRBD2 many CASSQPGLAGVVEQYF TGTGCCAGCAGCCAACCGGGACTAGCGGGAGTAGTGGAGCAGTACTTC
TRBJ1-2 TRBV7-2 . many CASSKGVRYGYTF TGTGCCAGCAGCAAGGGGGTGAGGTATGGCTACACCTTC
TRBJ2-1 TRBV5-6 . many CASSLEIEEEQFF TGTGCCAGCAGCCTGGAAATTGAAGAGGAGCAGTTCTTC
TRBJ1-6 TRBV6-2/TRBV6-3 . few CASRYLQTLYNSPLHF TGTGCCAGCAGATACCTGCAGACACTCTATAATTCACCCCTCCACTTT
TRBJ2-2 TRBV6-2/TRBV6-3 TRBD2 . CASSPSGAGTGELFF TGTGCCAGCAGTCCGAGCGGGGCGGGGACCGGGGAGCTGTTTTTT
TRBJ2-2 TRBV12-3/TRBV12-4 . many CASCVGGPNTGELFF TGTGCCAGCTGCGTTGGCGGCCCGAACACCGGGGAGCTGTTTTTT
TRBJ2-7 TRBV15 . . CATSRGESYEQYF TGTGCCACCAGCAGGGGGGAGTCCTACGAGCAGTACTTC
TRBJ2-3 TRBV7-2 . many CASSLRVGRTDTQYF TGTGCCAGCAGCTTGCGGGTTGGCCGTACAGATACGCAGTATTTT
TRBJ2-1 TRBV2 . many CASRKAVNNEQFF TGTGCCAGCCGGAAGGCAGTAAACAATGAGCAGTTCTTC
TRBJ1-5 TRBV29-1 . many CSVQKVQGSNQPQHF TGCAGCGTTCAAAAGGTACAGGGAAGCAATCAGCCCCAGCATTTT
TRBJ2-4 TRBV6-2/TRBV6-3 . many CASSYEGNLAKNIQYF TGTGCCAGCAGTTACGAGGGAAATCTAGCCAAAAACATTCAGTACTTC
TRBJ2-5 TRBV29-1 . many CSVEYREETQYF TGCAGCGTTGAATACAGAGAAGAGACCCAGTACTTC
TRBJ2-3 TRBV27 TRBD1 many CASRGQGRDTQYF TGTGCCAGCAGGGGACAGGGGCGTGATACGCAGTATTTT
TRBJ2-2 TRBV11-3 TRBD1 many CASSLRGQGGELFF TGTGCCAGCAGCTTAAGAGGACAGGGCGGGGAGCTGTTTTTT
TRBJ2-7 TRBV6-1 TRBD1 . CASRGRGTGAYEQYF TGTGCCAGCAGGGGACGCGGGACAGGGGCCTACGAGCAGTACTTC
TRBJ2-3 TRBV9 TRBD2 many CASSLTGTSPTDTQYF TGTGCCAGCAGCCTGACCGGGACTAGCCCCACAGATACGCAGTATTTT
TRBJ2-7 TRBV2 . . CASGSGLYEQYF TGTGCCAGCGGCTCAGGACTCTACGAGCAGTACTTC
TRBJ2-6 TRBV4-1 . few CASSQGRTDLEANVLTF TGCGCCAGCAGCCAAGGCCGGACAGACCTTGAGGCCAACGTCCTGACTTTC
TRBJ2-1 TRBV5-4 . . CASSWVRAPQFF TGTGCCAGCAGCTGGGTCCGGGCCCCGCAGTTCTTC
TRBJ2-1 TRBV20-1 TRBD2 many CSALPSGRTNEQFF TGCAGTGCGCTTCCTAGCGGGAGGACCAATGAGCAGTTCTTC
TRBJ2-5 TRBV10-3 TRBD2 . CAISPSGGQETQYF TGTGCCATCAGTCCTAGCGGGGGGCAAGAGACCCAGTACTTC
TRBJ1-3 TRBV25-1 . many CASSDTAKTGNTIYF TGTGCCAGCAGTGACACCGCTAAGACGGGAAACACCATATATTTT
TRBJ2-1 TRBV3-1 TRBD2 few CASSQGRLADEQFF TGTGCCAGCAGCCAAGGCAGACTAGCTGATGAGCAGTTCTTC
TRBJ1-5 TRBV10-3 . . CAISEGDGNQPQHF TGTGCCATCAGTGAGGGGGATGGCAATCAGCCCCAGCATTTT
TRBJ2-1 TRBV7-9 TRBD2 medium-sized CAPEAWLGLPTYNEQFF TGTGCCCCCGAGGCTTGGTTGGGACTACCTACCTACAATGAGCAGTTCTTC
TRBJ2-3 TRBV5-1 . few CASSLSGGTDTQYF TGCGCCAGCAGCTTGTCAGGAGGCACAGATACGCAGTATTTT
TRBJ1-4 TRBV5-3 . . CASTAAGGPNEKLFF TGTGCCAGCACCGCGGCGGGGGGCCCTAATGAAAAACTGTTTTTT
TRBJ2-2 TRBV12-3/TRBV12-4 TRBD1 . CASRPTGNTGELFF TGTGCCAGCAGGCCGACAGGGAATACCGGGGAGCTGTTTTTT
TRBJ2-7 TRBV7-9 TRBD1 . CASSPPTGGQGAYEQYF TGTGCCAGCAGCCCGCCCACCGGGGGACAGGGGGCCTACGAGCAGTACTTC
TRBJ1-1 TRBV11-2 TRBD1 few CASSSTGRAFF TGTGCCAGCAGCTCGACAGGGAGGGCTTTCTTT
TRBJ2-1 TRBV12-5 TRBD2 many CASGSQTSGGLLLRGVSYNEQFF TGTGCTAGTGGTTCCCAGACTAGCGGGGGACTCCTCCTGAGAGGAGTATCCTACAATGAGCAGTTCTTC
TRBJ2-2 TRBV11-2 . . CASSSDSAGFAGELFFFFFF .
TRBJ2-1 TRBV12-3/TRBV12-4 . many CASTIQGPQGGNEQFF TGTGCCAGCACCATACAAGGGCCTCAGGGGGGCAATGAGCAGTTCTTC
TRBJ2-7 TRBV18 . . CASSQTGGAGEQYF TGTGCCAGCTCGCAAACGGGCGGGGCAGGCGAGCAGTACTTC
TRBJ1-5 TRBV7-2 TRBD1 . CASSRDPLNRGQQPQHF TGTGCCAGCAGCCGGGACCCGCTAAACAGGGGGCAACAGCCCCAGCATTTT
TRBJ2-7 TRBV19 TRBD1 many CARRGNPDRGFSYEQYF TGTGCCAGACGGGGGAACCCGGACAGGGGATTCTCCTACGAGCAGTACTTC
TRBJ2-3 TRBV28 . medium-sized CASKLDRWGGYGTQYF TGTGCCAGTAAACTTGACAGGTGGGGCGGGTATGGTACGCAGTATTTT
TRBJ2-1 TRBV3-1 TRBD2 . CASSQFTAGGNEQFF TGTGCCAGCAGCCAATTCACAGCGGGAGGAAATGAGCAGTTCTTC
TRBJ2-1 TRBV24-1 . few CATSDQSGNYNEQFF TGTGCCACCAGTGATCAGAGCGGTAATTACAATGAGCAGTTCTTC
TRBJ2-7 TRBV5-1 . medium-sized CASSLEGTGEQYF TGCGCCAGCAGCTTGGAAGGGACCGGCGAGCAGTACTTC
TRBJ1-2 TRBV5-1 TRBD1 . CASSSDRVSYGYTF TGCGCCAGCAGCTCCGACAGGGTGAGCTATGGCTACACCTTC